The 19 T cell receptor beta chains reported below all come from one sample, sequenced in a study of T cell clonality in common variable immunodeficiency. Study outcomes and limitations: In common variable immunodeficiency, TCR beta chains reportedly carried fewer deletions and N-nucleotide insertions.

Using immunoSEQ multiplex PCR, the repertoire was profiled, and TCRdb retains in-frame clones only, with some absent. Reported are some 14,000 clones, none seen only once; the ten largest carry less than 15%. No antigen has been identified for these receptors. The source material was peripheral blood mononuclear cells. The receptors were gathered from a human donor with common variable immunodeficiency.

The table lists this clone with a few counts. Read coverage stops 3 residues before the CDR3 terminus; the germline J gene supplies the remainder. The V call is TRBV18, the J call TRBJ1-1, with 7 nucleotides matching TRBD1. There are 13 residues in the CDR3. Germline values: CDR1 KGHSH, CDR2 LQKENI. V dropped 2 bases and J dropped 6; count of bases not matched to a gene: 3. The sequenced CDR3 bases are TGTGCCAGCTCACCAGACAGGGTTGCTGAA. It encodes CASSPDRVAE. In full, the CDR3 reads CASSPDRVAEAFF.

By share, this clone counts as medium-sized. With the read ending 3 residues before the CDR3 end, the germline J gene is used to fill in that end. This rearrangement joins TRBV20-1 to TRBJ2-5; D ambiguous. Germline V gene lookup returns CDR1 DFQATT and CDR2 SNEGSKA (reference sequence). There are 12 residues in the CDR3. The V end was cut by 2 bases, the J end by 4 bases, with 8 bases between. The sequenced part of the CDR3 DNA is TGCAGTGCTAGATGGCCTTCAGAGACC. Translating gives CSARWPSET. The full CDR3 is CSARWPSETQYF.

For this clone: The CDR3 is cut off 3 residues early in the read; its end comes from the germline J gene. The sample contains more than one DNA sequence encoding this CDR3. This rearrangement joins TRBV18 to TRBJ2-2, with 7 bases identical to TRBD2. CDR3 length: 16 amino acids. The ends lost 2 bases at V and 4 bases at J; junction bases unmatched: 7. The germline V gene encodes CDR1 KGHSH and CDR2 LQKENI. CDR3: CASSPNQRGGTGELFF. The CDR3 bases that were read are TGTGCCAGCTCACCAAATCAGCGGGGCGGCACCGGGGAG.

The part of the CDR3 DNA that was read is TGTGCCAGCAGACTGAGTAGCTCTGGGGCCAACGTC. This gives the protein CASRLSSSGANV. The CDR3 as a whole reads CASRLSSSGANVLTF. The rearrangement joins TRBV7-2 to TRBJ2-6; D is uncertain. Sequencing ends 3 residues short of the CDR3 end; the germline J gene provides the rest. Trimming left V 6 bases short and J 0 bases short, with 9 bases between. This CDR3 spans 15 amino acids. Germline V CDR1 and CDR2: SGHTA, FQGNSA.

This clone turned up a few times. Read sequence stops 3 residues before the CDR3 end, and the germline J gene provides the missing end. The chain links TRBV6-1 to TRBJ1-2; 7 positions match TRBD1. The CDR3 has 15 residues. Unmatched junction bases numbered 9, after V lost 4 bases and J lost 4 bases. Germline V CDR1 and CDR2: MNHNS, SASEGT. The DNA read from the CDR3 is TGTGCCAGCAGTGCCTCGACAGGGCTCACCTATGGC. Translating gives CASSASTGLTYG. The complete CDR3 protein is CASSASTGLTYGYTF.

Relative to its sample, this clone is medium-sized. The sequenced fragment ends 3 residues before the CDR3 boundary, so the rest is inferred from the germline J gene. This chain connects TRBV18 to TRBJ2-3, with TRBD2 identical over 12 bases. The V and J ends lost 3 bases and 6 bases, in that order; junction bases with no gene match: 4. In germline, CDR1 is KGHSH, CDR2 LQKENI. CDR3 length equals 15 residues. CDR3 DNA (partial): TGTGCCAGCTCACCGACTAGCGGGAGATCCGATACG. It codes for CASSPTSGRSDT. The whole CDR3 sequence reads CASSPTSGRSDTQYF.

The CDR3 DNA, read in part, is TGTGCCAGCAGATTCACAGGGGGGGAAGAGACC. It specifies CASRFTGGEET. The full CDR3 protein is CASRFTGGEETQYF. This chain links TRBV11-2 with TRBJ2-5; a possible D gene is TRBD1 (8 bases). The read is 3 residues too short to cover the CDR3 end, so that end is filled in from the germline J gene. Germline-derived CDR1 and CDR2 are SGHAT and FQNNGV. Trimming shortened V by 6 bases and J by 3 bases, and 14 bases separated the two germline ends. The CDR3 runs 14 residues.

This clone came up a few times. CDR3 region: CAWSSVRDNYNEQFF. The sequenced CDR3 bases are TGTGCCTGGAGTAGTGTGAGGGACAACTACAATGAG. The rearrangement joins TRBV30 to TRBJ2-1, with D maybe TRBD1 (6 bases). The DNA ends 3 residues before the CDR3 does, and the rest of the CDR3 is filled in from the germline J gene. Per the germline V gene, CDR1 is GTSNPN and CDR2 is SVGIG (reference sequence). Trimming left V 2 bases short and J 3 bases short, with 14 bases between. This CDR3 is built from 15 residues. Full variable domain (remainder filled in from reference TRBV30 and TRBJ2-1): SQTIHQWPATLVQPVGSPLSLECTVEGTSNPNLYWYRQAAGRGLQLLFYSVGIGQISSEVPQNLSASRPQDRQFILSSKKLLLSDSGFYLCAWSSVRDNYNEQFFGPGTRLTVL.

About this clone: The read ends 3 residues before the CDR3 terminus; that terminus is restored from the germline J gene. The chain links TRBV7-3 to TRBJ1-1, with D hard to call. The CDR3 sequence is 13 residues long. V was trimmed by 3 bases and J by 0 bases, leaving 5 bases between them. Germline assignment: CDR1 SGHTA and CDR2 FQGTGA. The CDR3 bases that were read are TGTGCCAGCAGCTTCCGGGTGAACACTGAA. It translates to CASSFRVNTE. The CDR3 in its entirety is CASSFRVNTEAFF.

In regard to this clone: Read data end 3 residues before the CDR3 end; the end is taken from the germline J gene. The chain recombines TRBV19 with TRBJ2-7; tentatively, D is TRBD1 (5 bases). Germline CDR1 is LNHDA and CDR2 is SQIVND (reference sequence). The CDR3 spans 13 residues. V was pared by 3 bases and J by 0 bases, with 6 bases between. The DNA read from the CDR3 is TGTGCCAGTAGTATGACAGTCTCCTACGAG. It specifies CASSMTVSYE. The full CDR3 sequence reads CASSMTVSYEQYF.

Many counts were recorded for this clone. The missing CDR3 end, 3 residues past where the read stops, is filled in from the germline J gene. The gene calls are TRBV7-3 and TRBJ2-3; D is uncertain. V gave up 10 bases and J gave up 4 bases, with 15 bases separating them. There are 13 residues in the CDR3. CDR1 and CDR2 (germline): SGHTA, FQGTGA. CDR3 in amino acids: CANNIPPPDTQYF. The CDR3 bases that were read are TGTGCCAACAACATCCCGCCCCCAGATACG.

This clone was recorded a few times. The read halts 3 residues ahead of the CDR3 end, with the missing end drawn from the germline J gene. This rearrangement joins TRBV19 to TRBJ2-7; TRBD2 matches 8 bases. This CDR3 has 16 amino acids. The junction had 13 bases not matched to a gene; V was cut back by 7 bases and J by 2 bases. Germline CDR1 is LNHDA and CDR2 is SQIVND (reference sequence). The sequenced part of the CDR3 DNA is TGTGCCAGTAATGCCGGACTAGCCTGCCCCCCCTACGAG. It codes for CASNAGLACPPYE. The whole CDR3 reads CASNAGLACPPYEQYF.

This clone has more than one count but fewer than ten. The CDR3 end lies 3 residues beyond the end of the read and is filled in from the germline J gene. The chain uses TRBV19 and TRBJ2-1; tentative D call: TRBD1 (6 bases). The CDR3 sequence is 15 residues long. Germline CDR1 is LNHDA and CDR2 is SQIVND (reference sequence). Between the trimmed V and J ends, which lost 7 bases and 3 bases, there was a span of 16 bases. CDR3 amino acids: CASTRSGTLYNEQFF. The sequenced part of the CDR3 DNA is TGTGCCAGTACTCGATCCGGGACACTCTACAATGAG.

This clone was detected ten times or more. The read ends 3 residues early relative to the CDR3; the germline J gene fills the gap. This chain connects TRBV20-1 to TRBJ1-1; D ambiguous. The CDR3 loop spans 13 amino acids. The V gene's germline CDR1 is DFQATT and CDR2 SNEGSKA (reference sequence). Deletions cut 6 bases from V and 1 base from J, with 12 bases between. CDR3 residues: CSASSGPNTEAFF. CDR3 DNA (partial): TGCAGTGCCAGTAGTGGGCCGAACACTGAA.

In its sample, this clone was seen many times. The sequenced fragment ends 3 residues before the CDR3 boundary, so the rest is inferred from the germline J gene. The chain combines TRBV3-1 (or the pseudogene TRBV3-2) with TRBJ1-3; possibly TRBD1 for D (6 bases). CDR3 size: 14 residues. The V gene lost 5 bases and the J gene lost 2 bases, with 10 bases spanning the gap. Germline CDR1 LGHDT, CDR2 YNNKEL (reference sequence). CDR3 sequence reads: CASSGTSTGNTIYF. CDR3 DNA, as far as it was read: TGTGCCAGCAGCGGGACATCCACTGGAAACACC.

Note on this clone: The CDR3 is cut off 3 residues early in the read; its end comes from the germline J gene. The chain uses TRBV18 and TRBJ2-7, with TRBD1 as a possible D gene (5 bases). Germline assignment: CDR1 KGHSH and CDR2 LQKENI. V was shortened by 3 bases and J by 3 bases, with 15 bases between the two germline ends. The CDR3 is 15 residues long. The CDR3 spells CASSPVIGRVYEQYF. The CDR3 DNA, read in part, is TGTGCCAGCTCACCTGTGATCGGCAGGGTCTACGAG.

This clone was seen a few times. The read halts 3 residues ahead of the CDR3 end, with the missing end drawn from the germline J gene. This chain links TRBV6-1 with TRBJ2-1; TRBD2 aligns across 7 bases. Germline CDR1 is MNHNS and CDR2 is SASEGT. V was pared by 1 base and J by 3 bases, with 3 bases of the junction left unmatched. This CDR3 has 15 amino acids. CDR3 protein: CASSEGTRIYNEQFF. CDR3 DNA (partial): TGTGCCAGCAGTGAAGGGACTAGGATCTACAATGAG.

Within the sample, this clone is medium-sized. The CDR3 loop is CASSVDGQHYGYTF. CDR3 DNA, as far as it was read: TGTGCCAGCAGCGTAGACGGACAGCACTATGGC. This sequence joins TRBV9 and TRBJ1-2; D perhaps matches TRBD1 (6 bases). The read ends 3 residues early relative to the CDR3; the germline J gene fills the gap. Germline values: CDR1 SGDLS, CDR2 YYNGEE. Trimming left V 0 bases short and J 3 bases short, with 9 bases between. This CDR3 spans 14 amino acids.

About this clone itself: The CDR3 goes on 3 residues after the read ends, and that part is filled in from the germline J gene. The J gene is TRBJ2-7, the V gene TRBV18, with TRBD1 as a possible D gene (5 bases). Trimming removed 1 base from V and 1 base from J, with 11 bases in between. Germline CDR1 is KGHSH and CDR2 is LQKENI. The CDR3 contains 15 residues. CDR3 protein: CASSPRQGNSYEQYF. The sequenced CDR3 bases are TGTGCCAGCTCACCACGCCAGGGAAATTCCTACGAG.